The entry below gives a single T cell receptor beta chain sequence along with its context. The antigen is not known. This record comes from a study of siplizumab effects on memory and regulatory T cells. Broader study findings: Mappable alloreactive CD4+ clones averaged 68.8% Treg-derived with siplizumab versus approximately 25% in controls. Proliferating siplizumab-culture Tregs lacked confirmation of suppressive function. Naive T cells apparently outstripped memory cells in diversity and seemed major alloresponse contributors.

Using immunoSEQ multiplex PCR, the repertoire was profiled, and TCRdb retains in-frame clones only, with some absent. The sample lists some 96,000 clones; 94% were seen once. Germline V lookup: CDR1 SGHVS, CDR2 FQNEAQ. Trimming removed 1 base at V and 8 bases at J, with 8 bases between. CDR3 size: 13 residues. The sequence was collected from a human donor in good health. V and J are TRBV7-8 and TRBJ1-4; D gene unclear. Sequenced input: non-Treg CD4+ T cells sorted from blood. The DNA of the CDR3 is TGTGCCAGCAGCTTAGGAACCACAGAAAAACTGTTTTTT. Protein: CASSLGTTEKLFF.